Presented here are 6 T cell receptor beta chains from one specimen sequenced in a study of blood T cell repertoires in COVID-19. This table comes from immunoSEQ multiplex PCR, and its TCRdb copy is limited to in-frame clones, with some not included. The repertoire includes around 70,000 clones, approximately 80% of them detected once, and 4% to 5.5% sits in the top ten. Material: peripheral blood. Source of these receptors: a woman older than 75 with active or convalescent COVID-19.

This clone was counted only a few times. This rearrangement joins TRBV6-2 or TRBV6-3 to TRBJ1-3, with D maybe TRBD1 (6 bases). Trimming cost V 3 bases and J 5 bases, with 17 bases left between them. Germline CDR1 reads MNHEY; CDR2 reads SVGEGT. The CDR3 contains 16 residues. Here the CDR3 DNA reads TGTGCCAGCAGTTATGCCCTCAGGGGCCGGAGAAACACCATATATTTT. Its protein is CASSYALRGRRNTIYF.

The chain couples TRBV15 to TRBJ2-7, with 7 positions matching TRBD2. With V trimmed by 3 bases and J by 6 bases, 8 bases remained unmatched. Germline V gene sequence: CDR1 LNHNV, CDR2 YYDKDF (reference sequence). This CDR3 has 14 residues. CDR3 sequence reads: CATSSWREGGEQYF. The DNA of the CDR3 is TGTGCCACCAGCAGTTGGAGGGAGGGTGGCGAGCAGTACTTC.

The CDR3 DNA is TGTGCCACCCTGGGTAGGGGTGTTTCACACTACAATGAGCAGTTCTTC. This encodes CATLGRGVSHYNEQFF. The V and J genes are TRBV28 and TRBJ2-1, with D perhaps matching TRBD1 (5 bases). Per the germline V gene, CDR1 is MDHEN and CDR2 is SYDVKM. The CDR3 extends over 16 amino acids. Trimming took off 10 bases at V and 3 bases at J, with 22 bases between the two ends.

The chain combines TRBV5-4 with TRBJ1-4; no clear D gene. Trimming shortened V by 3 bases and J by 3 bases, and 3 bases separated the two germline ends. CDR3 size: 12 residues. CDR1 is SGHNT and CDR2 is YYREEE in the germline V gene (reference sequence). This CDR3 reads CASSSPNEKLFF. For the CDR3, the DNA is TGTGCCAGCAGCTCTCCTAATGAAAAACTGTTTTTT. Using reference TRBV5-4 and TRBJ1-4 for the parts outside the CDR3, the full variable domain is ETGVTQSPTHLIKTRGQQVTLRCSSQSGHNTVSWYQQALGQGPQFIFQYYREEENGRGNFPPRFSGLQFPNYSSELNVNALELDDSALYLCASSSPNEKLFFGSGTQLSVL.

CDR3 loop: CASTFLTSGRANEQFF. The CDR3, as DNA: TGTGCCAGCACCTTCCTGACTAGCGGGAGGGCCAATGAGCAGTTCTTC. The chain combines TRBV27 with TRBJ2-1, with 14 bases matching TRBD2. With 7 bases clipped from V and 6 bases from J, the junction kept 8 bases outside the gene matches. Germline CDR1 reads MNHEY; CDR2 reads SMNVEV (reference sequence). The CDR3 has 16 residues.

In this sample, this clone turned up once. The rearrangement uses TRBV18 and TRBJ2-3; D possibly corresponds to TRBD1 (5 bases). Germline values: CDR1 KGHSH, CDR2 LQKENI. V lost 4 bases and J 4 bases, leaving 15 bases between the germline ends. The CDR3 totals 15 residues. The CDR3 loop reads CASSHGAAASDTQYF. CDR3 sequence (DNA): TGTGCCAGCTCACATGGGGCCGCGGCCTCAGATACGCAGTATTTT.